These T cell receptor beta chains were read from a single sample in a study of cytomegalovirus exposure and HLA in healthy donors. The method was immunoSEQ multiplex PCR; TCRdb's version includes in-frame clones alone and lacks a portion of them. The repertoire consists of 130,000 or so clones, with roughly 76% occurring once and the leading ten covering around 2%. Source material: PBMCs. Source of these receptors: a man younger than 40 in good health and CMV-seronegative. Both conserved end residues are part of each CDR3. The D gene is left open where the match is weak. Only some rows state a clone size, as once, few, many or a class for expanded clones.

V	J	length	D	size	DNA	CDR3
TRBV7-2	TRBJ2-3	12	-	-	TGTGCCAGCAGGCCTAACACAGATACGCAGTATTTT	CASRPNTDTQYF
TRBV5-5	TRBJ1-1	19	TRBD1	-	TGTGCCAGCAGCTTGGGCCTGACGCGGGACAGGGGGCTCGACACTGAAGCTTTCTTT	CASSLGLTRDRGLDTEAFF
TRBV28	TRBJ1-1	17	TRBD1	few	TGTGCCAGCAGTTTACCCCCGGGACAGGGGGCTGTCACTGAAGCTTTCTTT	CASSLPPGQGAVTEAFF
TRBV19	TRBJ1-5	13	-	-	TGTGCCAGTAGGGGAGAGGGCAATCAGCCCCAGCATTTT	CASRGEGNQPQHF
TRBV11-2	TRBJ1-2	17	TRBD1	few	TGTGCCAGCAGCCCGAGGCCCTCCGACAGGGGGGCCTATGGCTACACCTTC	CASSPRPSDRGAYGYTF
TRBV6-6	TRBJ1-2	14	-	-	TGTGCCAGCAGTACCGGACCTTGGGGGGAGGGCTACACCTTC	CASSTGPWGEGYTF
TRBV7-8	TRBJ2-1	17	TRBD2	-	TGTGCCAGCAGCTTTCGACTAGCGGGGGGGTACTACAATGAGCAGTTCTTC	CASSFRLAGGYYNEQFF
TRBV7-9	TRBJ1-2	13	-	-	TGTGCCAGCAGCTTTTCGTTTGAGCTAGACTACACCTTC	CASSFSFELDYTF
TRBV29-1	TRBJ1-1	13	TRBD1	-	TGCAGCGGTGGACAGGGGGCGAACACTGAAGCTTTCTTT	CSGGQGANTEAFF
TRBV7-2	TRBJ2-3	19	TRBD2	-	TGTGCCAGCAGCTTAGCGCCCTATGGACTAGCGGGGGGCGGAGATACGCAGTATTTT	CASSLAPYGLAGGGDTQYF
TRBV19	TRBJ2-2	15	-	-	TGTGCCACCTCAGTTTTCCGGACTCCCACCGGGGAGCTGTTTTTT	CATSVFRTPTGELFF
TRBV7-2	TRBJ2-7	14	TRBD2	few	TGTGCCAGCAGCTCCTTAGCGGGGGGCTACGAGCAGTACTTC	CASSSLAGGYEQYF
TRBV6-5	TRBJ1-1	12	-	once	TGTGCCAGCAATAGAAACGGTTATGAAGCTTTCTTT	CASNRNGYEAFF